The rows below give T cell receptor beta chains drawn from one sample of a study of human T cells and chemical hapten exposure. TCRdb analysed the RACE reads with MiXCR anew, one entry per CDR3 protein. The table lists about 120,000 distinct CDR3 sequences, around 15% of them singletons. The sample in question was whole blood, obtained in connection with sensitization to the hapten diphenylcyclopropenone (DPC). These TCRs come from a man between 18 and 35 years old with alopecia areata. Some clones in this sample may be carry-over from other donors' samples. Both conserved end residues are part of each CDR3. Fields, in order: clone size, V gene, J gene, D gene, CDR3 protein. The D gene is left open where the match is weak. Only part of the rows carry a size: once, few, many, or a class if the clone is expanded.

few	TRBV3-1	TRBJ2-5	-	CASSQDRGGAETQYF
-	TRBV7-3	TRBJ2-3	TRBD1	CASSGKDRADTQYF
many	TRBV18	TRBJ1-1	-	CASSPPSTVHTEAFF
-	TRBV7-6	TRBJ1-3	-	CASSPSVRDTIYF
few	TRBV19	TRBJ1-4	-	CASSTGDGGKLFF
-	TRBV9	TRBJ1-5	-	CVSSVGFTGPQHF
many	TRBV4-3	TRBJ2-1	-	CASSQDFAVYNEQFF
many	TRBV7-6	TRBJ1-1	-	CASSPLGQGPMNTEAFF
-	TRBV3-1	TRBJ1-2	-	CASSQDWALGYGYTF
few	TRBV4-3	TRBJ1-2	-	CASSQDRVNYGYTF
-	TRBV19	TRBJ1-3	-	CASSLVGAGNTIYF
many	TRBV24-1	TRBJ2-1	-	CATSDHTSSNEQFF
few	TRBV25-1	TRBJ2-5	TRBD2	CASSPRLAGGWETQYF
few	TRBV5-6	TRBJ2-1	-	CASSPRDHSMGISDEQFF
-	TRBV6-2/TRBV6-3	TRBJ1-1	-	CASSYAAGWTEAFF
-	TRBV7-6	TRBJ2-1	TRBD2	CASSLSGGAVYEQFF
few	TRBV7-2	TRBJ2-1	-	CASRGRGNEQFF
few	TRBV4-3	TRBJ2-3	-	CASSLTASGSVMDTQYF
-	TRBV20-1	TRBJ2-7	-	CSASEVRGIYEQYF
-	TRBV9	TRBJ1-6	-	CASSVAGGEWDNSPLHF
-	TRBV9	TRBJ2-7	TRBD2	CASSVSGTSSYEQYF
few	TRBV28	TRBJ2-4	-	CASSLARGKNIQYF
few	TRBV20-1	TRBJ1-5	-	CSATRFSNQPQHF
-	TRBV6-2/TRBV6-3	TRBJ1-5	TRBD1	CASSEGQGTRQPQHF
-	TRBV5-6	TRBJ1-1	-	CASSLGLRGMNTEAFF
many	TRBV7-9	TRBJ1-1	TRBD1	CASVDRGAEAFF
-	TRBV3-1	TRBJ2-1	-	CASSQATGLTNEQFF
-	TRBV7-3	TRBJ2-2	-	CASSPDGTNTGELFF
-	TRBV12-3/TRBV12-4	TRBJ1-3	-	CASSLGRTGNTIYF
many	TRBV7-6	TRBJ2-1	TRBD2	CASSLRGLAGAQGDNEQFF
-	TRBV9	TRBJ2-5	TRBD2	CASSDTSDQETQYF
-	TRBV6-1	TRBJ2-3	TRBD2	CASSEWTSGVDTQYF
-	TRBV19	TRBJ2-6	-	CASSIGGSGANVLTF
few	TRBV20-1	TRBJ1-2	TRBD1	CSAVGTGRLGYGYTF
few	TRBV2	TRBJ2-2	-	CASSGWTNTGELFF
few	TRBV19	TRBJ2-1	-	CASSIVTFPRGYNEQFF
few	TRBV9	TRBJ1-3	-	CASSVAGYGNTIYF
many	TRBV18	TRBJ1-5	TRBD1	CASSSGTGGTEEPQHF
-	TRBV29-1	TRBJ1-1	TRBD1	CSVGGQGRTEAFF
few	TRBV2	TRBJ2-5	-	CASTAQETQYF